This T cell receptor beta chain was recorded in a study of blood T cells in healthy people across ages. This clonotype appeared many times. Its target is unknown. The study's findings and limits: Estimated diversity across one million T cells was deemed an underestimate. With age, beta diversity per million T cells declined roughly linearly, significantly by about 37.

PCR was performed a second time for about 7 to 11 cycles using a sample-barcoded 5' primer and a J-beta primer mix. A template-switch adaptor that had 12 random nucleotides put a tag on each cDNA molecule. Sequencing of every sample gave 3 million or more CDR3-containing paired-end reads. TCRdb re-called the 5' RACE reads through MiXCR, storing one row per CDR3 protein. This repertoire shows 750,000 to 950,000 distinct CDR3 sequences, 25% to 30% found once; its top ten account for roughly 10%. The same specimen was also included in a second study, on T cells of mothers and their children.

The sequencing input was blood. The sequence was collected from a woman in her thirties or forties in good health.

This chain's CDR3 is CASSLALRNNEQFF. CDR3 DNA sequence: TGTGCCAGCAGCTTAGCGCTTCGAAACAATGAGCAGTTCTTC. This rearrangement joins TRBV7-2 to TRBJ2-1; no definite D call. The V and J ends lost 0 bases and 5 bases respectively, with 8 bases between them. Germline V lookup: CDR1 SGHTA, CDR2 FQGNSA. This CDR3 region has 14 residues.